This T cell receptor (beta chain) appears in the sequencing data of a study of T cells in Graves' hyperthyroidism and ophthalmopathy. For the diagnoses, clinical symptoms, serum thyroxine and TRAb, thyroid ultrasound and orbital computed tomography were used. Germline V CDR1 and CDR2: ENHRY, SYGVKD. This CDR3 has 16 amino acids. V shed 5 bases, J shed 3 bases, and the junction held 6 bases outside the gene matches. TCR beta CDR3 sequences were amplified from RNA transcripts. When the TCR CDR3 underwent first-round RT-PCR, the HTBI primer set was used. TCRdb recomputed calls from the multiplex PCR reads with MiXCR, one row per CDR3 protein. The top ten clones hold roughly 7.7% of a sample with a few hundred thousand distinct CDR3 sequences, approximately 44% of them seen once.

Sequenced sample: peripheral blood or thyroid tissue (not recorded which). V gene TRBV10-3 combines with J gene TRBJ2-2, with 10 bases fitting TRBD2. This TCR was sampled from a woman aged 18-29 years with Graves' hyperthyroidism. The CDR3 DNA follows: TGTGCCATCAGTCCCACTAGCGGGACCCACACCGGGGAGCTGTTTTTT. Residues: CAISPTSGTHTGELFF.